These 5 T cell receptor beta chains originate from one sample sequenced in a study of CD8+ T cells in alopecia areata. Sequencing used cDNA as its template, made by extracting RNA and reverse transcribing it. Produced via immunoSEQ multiplex PCR; TCRdb's table is partial and in-frame only. The sample carries around 140,000 clones, 54% recorded once. Regarding treatment: oral pan-JAK inhibitor, 5-10 mg twice daily. The sample consisted of CD8+ T cells sorted from blood, taken at week 4, from a patient treated with tofacitinib. These TCRs come from a human donor with alopecia areata.

The gene calls are TRBV6-5 and TRBJ2-5; 7 bases agree with TRBD1. V was clipped by 8 bases and J by 3 bases; unmatched bases: 6. The CDR3 sequence is 13 residues long. In germline, CDR1 is MNHEY, CDR2 SVGAGI. The CDR3 coding sequence is TGTGCCAGCTGCGAAGGGGGCGAAGAGACCCAGTACTTC. Translated, it gives CASCEGGEETQYF.

The CDR3 DNA sequence: TGTGCCAGCACCACCATGAGGCGGGTTGAAGAGACCCAGTACTTC. Protein: CASTTMRRVEETQYF. The chain employs TRBV7-8 and TRBJ2-5; TRBD2 might be the D (5 bases). Germline loops: CDR1 SGHVS, CDR2 FQNEAQ. CDR3 length equals 15 residues. Trimming pared 7 bases from V and 3 bases from J, leaving 18 bases between.

The rearrangement links TRBV5-6 to TRBJ1-5; tentative D call: TRBD1 (6 bases). CDR1 and CDR2 (germline): SGHDT, YYEEEE. CDR3 length: 14 residues. The ends were cut back, 0 bases at V and 6 bases at J, with 10 bases in the middle. The CDR3 region is CASSLDRVGQPQHF. The DNA for the CDR3 is TGTGCCAGCAGCTTGGACAGGGTAGGTCAGCCCCAGCATTTT.

This chain joins TRBV7-9 and TRBJ2-5; TRBD1 might be the D (6 bases). Trimming pared 1 base from V and 5 bases from J, leaving 14 bases between. CDR1 and CDR2 (germline): SEHNR, FQNEAQ (reference sequence). This CDR3 region has 15 residues. The CDR3 coding sequence is TGTGCCAGCAGCTTAGTTACAGGGTGGAAGGAGACCCAGTACTTC. Translation gives CASSLVTGWKETQYF.

In its sample, this clone was seen once. V and J are TRBV13 and TRBJ2-7, with D possibly being TRBD2 (6 bases). Trimming removed 4 bases from V and 0 bases from J, with 13 bases in between. This CDR3 is 15 amino acids long. Germline-derived CDR1 and CDR2 are PRHDT and FYEKMQ (reference sequence). The CDR3 DNA sequence: TGTGCCAGCAGCTCTCCCGGGACTGGCTCCTACGAGCAGTACTTC. Its translation is CASSSPGTGSYEQYF.